This T cell receptor (beta chain) derives from a study of blood T cell repertoires in COVID-19. Study information: The United States, Italy and Spain were the sources of the acute and convalescent COVID-19 samples. T cells, B-cell-depleted T cells, or PBMCs supplied cDNA or gDNA.

As handled by the study authors: How many nucleated cells were present was estimated from reference gene primer amplification. TCRdb's table, derived via immunoSEQ multiplex PCR, lists solely in-frame clones and lacks some. The V and J calls and clone size are taken from that table; D and trimming were inferred from the DNA. The table shows more than 80,000 clones, with about 70% occurring only once. This clone was observed a single time. Germline lookup yields CDR1 KGHSH and CDR2 LQKENI. V shed 2 bases, J shed 2 bases, and the junction held 3 bases outside the gene matches. The CDR3 contains 15 residues.

Material for sequencing was peripheral blood. The sequence was obtained from a human donor with acute or convalescent COVID-19. The donor label of this sample is uncertain. The genes are TRBV18 and TRBJ1-2, with 9 bases matching TRBD1. CDR3 coding DNA: TGTGCCAGCTCACCAGCCGGACAGGGGAACTATGGCTACACCTTC. Its protein is CASSPAGQGNYGYTF.